This T cell receptor beta chain was captured by sequencing in a study of graft-versus-host responses after intestinal transplantation. Study conclusions and caveats: Peak circulating GvH clone levels were associated with early post-transplant HvG declines.

The CDR3 runs to 17 residues. Losses at the gene ends were 0 bases for V and 5 bases for J; bases not matched to a gene: 11. Germline lookup yields CDR1 LGHNA and CDR2 YNFKEQ. About this clone: Its antigen remains unknown.

The assay was immunoSEQ multiplex PCR, and TCRdb's table has in-frame clones only and misses some. Of 1,500 to 2,000 clones in the sample, 85% to 95% were seen once. The rearrangement joins TRBV4-2 to TRBJ2-3; 7 bases are shared with TRBD2. The sequencing used PBMCs, collected 16 days after intestinal transplant. This TCR was recovered from a human patient who received an intestinal transplant, so some T cells may come from the graft donor. CDR3 protein: CASSQDSGREWEDTQYF. In DNA, the CDR3 is TGTGCCAGCAGCCAAGACAGTGGGCGGGAGTGGGAAGATACGCAGTATTTT.